This TCR beta chain was captured in a study of blood T cells in healthy people across ages. Per germline, CDR1 WSHSY and CDR2 SAAADI. The length of the CDR3 is 14 residues. A second PCR of about 7 to 12 cycles used a sample-barcoded 5' primer and a J-beta primer mix. TCRdb itself ran the 5' RACE reads through MiXCR, one entry per CDR3 protein. The data contain roughly 790,000 distinct CDR3 sequences, about 40% of them singletons. What was sequenced was blood. The receptor was derived from a woman aged 55-69 years in good health. V and J are TRBV10-2 and TRBJ2-4, with 7 bases identical to TRBD2. The DNA end is more similar to TRBJ2-7, so the J call may be wrong. The CDR3 is CASMWTRGPYEQYF. CDR3 nucleotides: TGCGCCAGCATGTGGACTAGGGGCCCCTACGAGCAGTACTTC.